This T cell receptor (beta chain) comes out of a study of tumor-infiltrating lymphocytes in primary liver carcinoma. Study-wide results and caveats: For tumor-adjacent and tumor-blood pairs, overlap was less than that seen for tumor region pairs.

Co-extraction of RNA and DNA was performed on 20-30 mg of unsorted bulk tissue. Cases comprised patients with primary liver carcinoma who received surgical resection. Starting from roughly 540 ng of total RNA, TCR beta cDNA was produced with a primer in the constant region. Sequencing libraries for TCR beta derived from three nested multiplex PCR rounds that used slightly modified ARM-PCR. Primers for the first two PCR rounds were TRBV1-TRBV30 forward primers and a C-beta reverse primer (roughly 10 cycles per round). From the multiplex PCR reads, TCRdb called clonotypes with MiXCR, one entry per CDR3 protein. The table shows roughly 70,000 distinct CDR3 sequences, with about two thirds occurring only once. Comment on this clonotype: Its antigen is currently unknown. A junction end diverges from the germline sequence, so it may reflect a read error.

The CDR3 length is 12 residues. The germline V gene encodes CDR1 SEHNR and CDR2 FQNEAQ (reference sequence). The material sequenced was liver tumor tissue from sampling region 4. Subset here: tumor region T4, right-lateral pole. The sequence came from a man aged 35 to 55 with primary liver carcinoma and hepatitis B virus infection. V is TRBV7-9 and J is TRBJ2-3; no definite D call. The CDR3 nucleotides read TGTGCCAGCAGCCTAGTCCCTGTTGCGCATTATTTT. Translating it yields CASSLVPVAHYF.